Below, 30 T cell receptor beta chains from the same sample are listed, as sequenced in a study of tumor and adjacent non-tumor tissue in lung cancer. A modified ARM-PCR protocol with three rounds of nested PCR amplified TCRbeta. TCRdb fed the multiplex PCR reads into MiXCR, producing one record per CDR3 protein. This table has 48,000 or so distinct CDR3 sequences, around 60% appearing once. The template was RNA from unsorted bulk tissue. The normal lung tissue was taken more than 3 cm from the tumor edge. The sample was distant non-tumor lung tissue. The receptors were gathered from a woman in her seventies with non-small cell lung cancer.

This clonotype has at least ten counts. The CDR3 DNA sequence: TGCAGCGTTCTCTCCCGGGACAGGGGCACAGATACGCAGTATTTT. Translated: CSVLSRDRGTDTQYF. This sequence joins TRBV29-1 and TRBJ2-3; 9 positions match TRBD1. The CDR3 is 15 amino acids. V shed 5 bases and J 1 base; nucleotides not matched to a gene: 7. Germline V gene lookup returns CDR1 SQVTM and CDR2 ANQGSEA.

This clonotype was found a few times. A junction end diverges from the germline sequence, so it may reflect a read error. The J gene is TRBJ2-1, the V gene TRBV4-1, with D perhaps given as TRBD1 or TRBD2 (5 bases each). This CDR3 region has 19 residues. From germline, CDR1 is MGHRA and CDR2 YSYEKL. The CDR3 here is CASSQDPPSSRRRTNEQFF. CDR3 bases: TGCGCCAGTAGCCAAGATCCCCCGTCTAGCAGGAGACGGACAAATGAGCAGTTCTTC.

A remark on this clonotype: Since the CDR3 does not end with the conserved phenylalanine or tryptophan, this likely comes from a read error. The chain uses TRBV5-1 and TRBJ2-3; maybe TRBD2 (5 bases). In germline, CDR1 is SGHRS, CDR2 YFSETQ. This CDR3 has 16 residues. The CDR3 nucleotides are TGCACCAGCGGACCAACGGGGTACTTGGGCACAGATACGCAGTATCTT. This gives the protein CTSGPTGYLGTDTQYL.

This clonotype was recorded many times. The genes are TRBV5-4 and TRBJ1-4; D not resolved. The CDR3 has 15 amino acids. Germline V gene sequence: CDR1 SGHNT, CDR2 YYREEE (reference sequence). V was pared by 4 bases and J by 6 bases, with 16 bases between. CDR3 coding DNA: TGTGCCAGCAGCATGAACCGGGGAATCGATGAAAAACTGTTTTTT. This sequence encodes CASSMNRGIDEKLFF.

This clonotype was observed a single time. The junction and the germline gene differ at one end; a read error may be behind it. The rearrangement uses TRBV10-1 and TRBJ2-3; D is ambiguous. The germline gives CDR1 WNHNN, CDR2 SYGVQD (reference sequence). This CDR3 region has 15 residues. The CDR3 sequence is CASSATVGSTDTQYF. The CDR3 DNA is TGCGCCAGCAGTGCGACGGTGGGAAGCACTGATACGCAGTATTTT.

Worth noting for this clonotype: A read error is likely, as this CDR3 ends without the conserved phenylalanine or tryptophan. The rearrangement joins TRBV6-2 or TRBV6-3 to TRBJ2-2, with D possibly called TRBD1 or TRBD2 (5 bases each). Germline assignment: CDR1 MNHEY and CDR2 SVGEGT. The CDR3 totals 14 residues. CDR3 DNA sequence: TGTGCAAGCTCCGGGACCTTCAACACCGGGGAGCTGTTTTAT. Amino acid sequence: CASSGTFNTGELFY.

The CDR3 spells CASNQGLVAYEQYF. The CDR3 coding sequence is TGTGCCAGCAATCAGGGACTAGTGGCCTACGAGCAGTACTTC. The rearrangement joins TRBV12-3 or TRBV12-4 to TRBJ2-7, with 8 positions matching TRBD2. The CDR3 loop spans 14 amino acids. J gave up 2 bases and V 7 bases, and 7 bases lay outside the gene matches.

To note about this clonotype: Lacking the conserved final phenylalanine or tryptophan, this CDR3 likely reflects a read error. The chain combines TRBV6-2 or TRBV6-3 with TRBJ2-7, with 9 bases identical to TRBD2. The CDR3 sequence is 14 residues long. CDR1 and CDR2 (germline): MNHEY, SVGEGT. In nucleotides, the CDR3 is TGTGCCAACAGTTCGTTAGCGGGGGCCTACGAGCAGTACTTA. Amino acids: CANSSLAGAYEQYL.

This clonotype was found once. Since no conserved phenylalanine or tryptophan closes the CDR3, a read error is the likely cause. V is TRBV10-2 and J is TRBJ1-4; no reliable D call. This CDR3 has 14 amino acids. V lost 9 bases, J lost 7 bases, and 18 bases lay in between. Germline-derived CDR1 and CDR2 are WSHSY and SAAADI. CDR3 loop: CASREDFPGEKLFL. The CDR3 DNA reads as TGCGCCAGTAGAGAGGACTTCCCGGGTGAAAAACTGTTTTTG.

As regards this clonotype: An end of the junction does not agree with germline; a read error may underlie this. The chain combines TRBV6-5 with TRBJ1-1; TRBD1 matches at 8 bases. CDR1 and CDR2 (germline): MNHEY, SVGAGI. The CDR3 loop spans 17 amino acids. The CDR3 DNA reads TGTGCCAGCAGTTACTATCGGACAGGGCGAATGAACACTGAAGCATTCTTT. Amino acids: CASSYYRTGRMNTEAFF.

The table lists this clonotype with a few counts. The junction and the germline gene differ at one end; a read error may be behind it. This rearrangement joins TRBV28 to TRBJ1-4; D may be TRBD1 (6 bases). This CDR3 contains 16 residues. Germline assignment: CDR1 MDHEN and CDR2 SYDVKM. CDR3 protein: CASSAPLGGALEELFF. The CDR3, as DNA: TGTGCCAGCAGTGCCCCCTTGGGGGGGGCGCTTGAAGAACTGTTTTTT. Filled out from reference TRBV28 and TRBJ1-4, the complete variable domain reads DVKVTQSSRYLVKRTGEKVFLECVQDMDHENMFWYRQDPGLGLRLIYFSYDVKMKEKGDIPEGYSVSREKKERFSLILESASTNQTSMYLCASSAPLGGALEELFFGSGTQLSVL.

This clonotype is a singleton in its sample. The junction departs from germline at one end; a sequencing error may be responsible. The rearrangement links TRBV11-1 to TRBJ2-1; TRBD2 aligns across 7 bases. CDR3 length: 16 amino acids. From germline, CDR1 is SGHAT and CDR2 FQDESV (reference sequence). CDR3 region: CANSLALADQYHEQFF. In DNA, the CDR3 is TGTGCCAACAGCTTAGCCCTAGCGGACCAGTACCATGAGCAGTTCTTC.

In its sample, this clonotype was seen once. One junction end disagrees with the germline gene, perhaps due to a read error. The V gene is TRBV6-5, the J gene TRBJ1-5, with 10 bases lining up with TRBD1. This CDR3 is 14 amino acids long. Germline V gene lookup returns CDR1 MNHEY and CDR2 SVGAGI. The CDR3 nucleotides are TGTGCCAACAGGGGACAGGGGCTTTTACAGCCCCAACATTTT. It translates to CANRGQGLLQPQHF.

This chain uses TRBV29-1 with TRBJ2-5; tentative D call: TRBD2 (5 bases). CDR3 length: 19 amino acids. V was pared by 3 bases and J by 5 bases, with 31 bases between. Germline CDR1 and CDR2: SQVTM and ANQGSEA. The CDR3 DNA is TGCAGCGTTGAGCCCCAGCGGTCGAGTTCCCAACAGAGTCGGGAGACCCAGTACTTC. Protein product: CSVEPQRSSSQQSRETQYF.

This chain links TRBV6-5 with TRBJ2-7; 10 nucleotides align to TRBD2. Germline-derived CDR1 and CDR2 are MNHEY and SVGAGI. V trimming: 5 bases; J trimming: 8 bases; junction bases outside the gene matches: 15. The CDR3 extends over 16 amino acids. The CDR3 region has the DNA TGTGCCAGCAGTCGCGGACTAGCGGTAAATGATTACAAGCAGTACTTC. It encodes CASSRGLAVNDYKQYF.

This sequence joins TRBV6-6 and TRBJ2-5, with 12 positions matching TRBD2. Germline CDR1 reads MNHNY; CDR2 reads SVGAGI (reference sequence). The CDR3 has 12 amino acids. The CDR3 spells CGTGLAGQTQYF. CDR3 coding DNA: TGTGGCACCGGACTAGCGGGACAGACCCAGTACTTC.

The chain links TRBV29-1 to TRBJ1-2; tentatively, D is TRBD1 (6 bases). There are 11 residues in the CDR3. From germline, CDR1 is SQVTM and CDR2 ANQGSEA. V lost 4 bases and J lost 5, with 8 bases in between. In nucleotides, the CDR3 is TGCAGCGTTGGCGGACAGTATGGCTACACCTTC. Protein sequence: CSVGGQYGYTF.

This clonotype turned up a few times. Being one base from a much bigger clone, this may be a read error. Here the CDR3 omits its conserved ending phenylalanine or tryptophan, so a read error is the likely source. The chain carries TRBV5-5 and TRBJ2-7, with D tentatively TRBD2 (5 bases). The CDR3 has 15 amino acids. Germline V gene data show CDR1 as SGHKS and CDR2 as YYEKEE (reference sequence). V was shortened by 0 bases and J by 6 bases, with 16 bases between the two germline ends. The CDR3 spells CASSLGGALGSEQYL. The CDR3 coding sequence is TGTGCCAGCAGCTTGGGGGGAGCTCTGGGGAGCGAGCAGTACCTC.

About this clonotype: Its ends do not fully match the called genes, so a read error is possible. V usage is TRBV6-5 and J usage is TRBJ2-3; 10 positions match TRBD2. The CDR3 covers 15 residues. The V gene's germline CDR1 is MNHEY and CDR2 SVGAGI. The CDR3 coding sequence is TGTGCCAGCAGTTACTTAGCGGGAGGTCAAGATACGCAATATTTT. Its translation: CASSYLAGGQDTQYF.

By share, this clonotype ranks as medium-sized. The rearrangement uses TRBV29-1 and TRBJ1-1; TRBD1 matches 7 bases. Germline V gene data show CDR1 as SQVTM and CDR2 as ANQGSEA. The V and J ends lost 6 bases and 2 bases, in that order; junction bases with no gene match: 6. The CDR3 is made up of 13 amino acids. In DNA, the CDR3 is TGCAGCGTCCTACAGGGGCTAAACACTGAAGCTTTCTTT. Translated: CSVLQGLNTEAFF.

This clonotype was detected a few times. The CDR3 ends on some other residue instead of the conserved phenylalanine or tryptophan, so this is likely a read error. Because the CDR3's place on the DNA is in doubt, the DNA is left out and the CDR3 is given as listed by TCRdb. This chain connects TRBV6-1 to TRBJ2-7; the DNA was not used to check the table's D call, TRBD1. Ends included, the CDR3 has 14 residues. In germline, CDR1 is MNHNS, CDR2 SASEGT. CDR3 residues: CASSAFRQLDEQYL.

A remark on this clonotype: A much larger clone sits a single nucleotide away, making a read error possible. It is likely a read error, because the conserved phenylalanine at the end of the CDR3 is missing. The V call is TRBV12-3 or TRBV12-4, the J call TRBJ2-5; 9 bases align to TRBD1. This CDR3 is 14 amino acids long. CDR3 region: CSSRKQGASETQYL. For the CDR3, the DNA is TGTTCCAGCAGAAAACAGGGGGCTTCAGAGACCCAGTACCTC.

This clonotype has only one observation. A junction end diverges from the germline sequence, so it may reflect a read error. The chain uses TRBV4-1 and TRBJ2-3; unclear D gene. Looked up from germline, CDR1 is MGHRA and CDR2 is YSYEKL. There are 14 residues in the CDR3. CDR3 nucleotides: TGCGCCAGTAGCCAACATGATGGCACAGATACGCAGTATTTT. This encodes CASSQHDGTDTQYF.

This clonotype was seen ten or more times. CDR3 sequence reads: CSASNPADYGYTF. CDR3 DNA sequence: TGCAGTGCTAGTAATCCAGCGGATTATGGCTACACCTTC. The rearrangement joins TRBV20-1 to TRBJ1-2, with D uncertain. The ends were cut back, 3 bases at V and 5 bases at J, with 13 bases in the middle. The CDR3 is made up of 13 amino acids. Germline CDR1 and CDR2: DFQATT and SNEGSKA (reference sequence).

This clonotype was seen ten or more times. The chain carries TRBV4-1 and TRBJ2-1; 10 bases are a match to TRBD2. Germline lookup yields CDR1 MGHRA and CDR2 YSYEKL. The CDR3 extends over 16 amino acids. V lost 0 bases to trimming and J lost 9 bases; unmatched junction nucleotides: 8. The CDR3 spells CASSQEASGSMGEQFF. The CDR3 region has the DNA TGCGCCAGCAGCCAAGAGGCTAGCGGGAGTATGGGTGAGCAGTTCTTC.

The genes are TRBV12-3 or TRBV12-4 and TRBJ2-7; 11 nucleotides match TRBD2. Unmatched junction bases numbered 6, after V lost 9 bases and J lost 5 bases. The CDR3 contains 13 residues. The CDR3 sequence is CASILAGVHEQYF. The CDR3 DNA reads TGTGCCAGTATACTAGCGGGAGTCCACGAGCAGTACTTC.

The CDR3 protein is CSMGKGYGQFF. The DNA of the CDR3 is TGCAGCATGGGGAAGGGGTATGGGCAGTTCTTC. This chain joins TRBV29-1 and TRBJ2-1; a weak D match, TRBD1 (5 bases). V was clipped by 8 bases and J by 12 bases, with 17 bases between them. This CDR3 is built from 11 residues. CDR1 is SQVTM, CDR2 ANQGSEA, per germline.

Points on this clonotype: A much more abundant neighbour one base away suggests this may be a read error. The CDR3 region has the DNA TGTGGCAGCAGTCGACGGCGGTACCAAGAGACCCAGTACTTC. Translated: CGSSRRRYQETQYF. This rearrangement joins TRBV12-3 or TRBV12-4 to TRBJ2-5; no reliable D call. This CDR3 region has 14 residues.

Note on this clonotype: One end of the junction does not line up with germline, which may come from a read error. The CDR3 sequence: CASTSLGTTARF. In DNA, the CDR3 is TGTGCCAGCACCTCACTAGGAACCACGGCACGGTTC. The J gene is TRBJ2-1, the V gene TRBV11-1, with TRBD2 as a possible D gene (5 bases). The germline V gene encodes CDR1 SGHAT and CDR2 FQDESV (reference sequence). This CDR3 contains 12 residues.

In the case of this clonotype: Germline is not matched at one junction end, which may reflect a read error. The chain combines TRBV29-1 with TRBJ2-3; perhaps TRBD2 as D (5 bases). This CDR3 contains 12 residues. Germline-derived CDR1 and CDR2 are SQVTM and ANQGSEA. The CDR3 is CSDLAFGDTQYF. In nucleotides, the CDR3 is TGCAGCGATTTAGCGTTTGGGGATACACAGTATTTT.